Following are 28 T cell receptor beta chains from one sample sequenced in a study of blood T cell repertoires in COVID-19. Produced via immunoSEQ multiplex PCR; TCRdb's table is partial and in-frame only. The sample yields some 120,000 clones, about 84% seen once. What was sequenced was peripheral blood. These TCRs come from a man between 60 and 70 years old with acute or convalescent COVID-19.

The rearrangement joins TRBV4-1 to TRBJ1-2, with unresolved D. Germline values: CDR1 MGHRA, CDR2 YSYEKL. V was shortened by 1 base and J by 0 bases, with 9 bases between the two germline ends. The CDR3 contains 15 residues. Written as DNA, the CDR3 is TGCGCCAGCAGCCAAGGGGCAGAAACTAACTATGGCTACACCTTC. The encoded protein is CASSQGAETNYGYTF.

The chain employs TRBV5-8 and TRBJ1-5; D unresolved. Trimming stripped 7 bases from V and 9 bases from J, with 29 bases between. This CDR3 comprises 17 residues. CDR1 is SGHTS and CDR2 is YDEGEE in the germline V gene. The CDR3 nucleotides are TGTGCCAGCTCCTCGGCGGCATTAAGTGCTCCGACGAGGCCCCAGCATTTT. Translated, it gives CASSSAALSAPTRPQHF.

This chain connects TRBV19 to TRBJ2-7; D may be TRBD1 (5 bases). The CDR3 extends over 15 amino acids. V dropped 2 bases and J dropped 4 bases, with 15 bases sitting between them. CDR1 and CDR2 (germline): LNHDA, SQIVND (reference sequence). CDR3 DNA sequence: TGTGCCAGTAGTATACAGGGTATTTCACCGTACGAGCAGTACTTC. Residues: CASSIQGISPYEQYF.

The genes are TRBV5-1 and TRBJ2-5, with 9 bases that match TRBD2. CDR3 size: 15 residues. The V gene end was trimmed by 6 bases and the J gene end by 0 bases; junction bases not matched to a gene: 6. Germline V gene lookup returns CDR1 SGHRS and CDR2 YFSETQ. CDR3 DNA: TGCGCCAGCAACCCTAGCGGGACGAACCAAGAGACCCAGTACTTC. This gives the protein CASNPSGTNQETQYF.

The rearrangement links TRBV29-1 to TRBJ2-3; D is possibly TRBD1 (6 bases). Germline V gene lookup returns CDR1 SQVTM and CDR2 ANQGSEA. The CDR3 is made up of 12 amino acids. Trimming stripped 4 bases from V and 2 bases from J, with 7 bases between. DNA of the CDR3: TGCAGCGTTGGGACAGACACAGATACGCAGTATTTT. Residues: CSVGTDTDTQYF.

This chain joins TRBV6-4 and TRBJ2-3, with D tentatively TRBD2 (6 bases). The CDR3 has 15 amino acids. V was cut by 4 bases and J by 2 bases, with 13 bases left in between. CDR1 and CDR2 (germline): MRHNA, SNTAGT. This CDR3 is CASSGRGIPTDTQYF. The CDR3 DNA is TGTGCCAGCAGTGGCCGGGGGATTCCCACAGATACGCAGTATTTT.

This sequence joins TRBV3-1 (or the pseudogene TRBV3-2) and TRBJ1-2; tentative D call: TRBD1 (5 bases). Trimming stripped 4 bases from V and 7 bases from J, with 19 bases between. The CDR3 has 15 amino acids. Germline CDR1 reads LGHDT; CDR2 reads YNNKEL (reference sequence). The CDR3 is CASSPIAQGVSGYTF. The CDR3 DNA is TGTGCCAGCAGCCCAATCGCCCAGGGCGTCTCTGGCTACACCTTC.

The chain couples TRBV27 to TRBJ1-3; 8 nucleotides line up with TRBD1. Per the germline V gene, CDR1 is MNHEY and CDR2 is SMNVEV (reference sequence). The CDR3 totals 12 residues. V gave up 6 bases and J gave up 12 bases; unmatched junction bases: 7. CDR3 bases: TGTGCCAGCAGCTCGACAGGGGAGGACATATATTTT. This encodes CASSSTGEDIYF.

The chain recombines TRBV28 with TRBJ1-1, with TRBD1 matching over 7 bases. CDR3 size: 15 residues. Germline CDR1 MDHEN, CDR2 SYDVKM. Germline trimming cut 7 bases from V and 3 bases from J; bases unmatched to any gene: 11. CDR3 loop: CASTLQTGSYTEAFF. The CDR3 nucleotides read TGTGCCAGCACTCTCCAGACAGGGAGTTACACTGAAGCTTTCTTT. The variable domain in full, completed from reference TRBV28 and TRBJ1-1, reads DVKVTQSSRYLVKRTGEKVFLECVQDMDHENMFWYRQDPGLGLRLIYFSYDVKMKEKGDIPEGYSVSREKKERFSLILESASTNQTSMYLCASTLQTGSYTEAFFGQGTRLTVV.

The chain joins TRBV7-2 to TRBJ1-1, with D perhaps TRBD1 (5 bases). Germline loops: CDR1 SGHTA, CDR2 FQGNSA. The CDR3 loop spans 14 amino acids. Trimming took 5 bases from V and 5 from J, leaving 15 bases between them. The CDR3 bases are TGTGCCAGCAGCCCCGAGCGGGGGATGACTGAAGCTTTCTTT. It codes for CASSPERGMTEAFF.

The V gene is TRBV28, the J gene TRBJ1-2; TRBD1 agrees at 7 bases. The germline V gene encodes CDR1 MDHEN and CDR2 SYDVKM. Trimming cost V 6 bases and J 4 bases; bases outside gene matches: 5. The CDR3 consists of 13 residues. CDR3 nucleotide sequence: TGTGCCAGCAGCCTACAGGGGTTCTATGGCTACACCTTC. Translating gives CASSLQGFYGYTF.

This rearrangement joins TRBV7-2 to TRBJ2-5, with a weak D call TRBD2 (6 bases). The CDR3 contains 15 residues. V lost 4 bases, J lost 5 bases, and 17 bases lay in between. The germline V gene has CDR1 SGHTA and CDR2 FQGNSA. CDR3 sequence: CASSSRGGSGETQYF. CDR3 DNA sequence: TGTGCCAGCAGCTCGCGTGGTGGCAGCGGGGAGACCCAGTACTTC.

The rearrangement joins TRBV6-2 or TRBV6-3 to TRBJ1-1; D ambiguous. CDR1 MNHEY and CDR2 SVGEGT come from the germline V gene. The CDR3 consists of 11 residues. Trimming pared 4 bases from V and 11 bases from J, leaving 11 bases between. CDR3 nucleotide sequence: TGTGCCAGCAGTTCACTCATAGTCGCTTTCTTT. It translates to CASSSLIVAFF.

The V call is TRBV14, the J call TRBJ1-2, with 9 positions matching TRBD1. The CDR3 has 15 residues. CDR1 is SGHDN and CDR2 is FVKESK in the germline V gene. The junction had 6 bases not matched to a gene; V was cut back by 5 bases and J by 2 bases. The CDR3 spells CASSAGQGRNYGYTF. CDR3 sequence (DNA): TGTGCCAGCAGCGCGGGACAGGGACGGAACTATGGCTACACCTTC.

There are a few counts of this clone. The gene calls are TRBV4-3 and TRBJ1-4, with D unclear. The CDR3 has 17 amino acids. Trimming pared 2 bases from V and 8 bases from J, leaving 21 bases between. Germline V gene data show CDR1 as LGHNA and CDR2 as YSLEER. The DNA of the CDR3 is TGCGCCAGCAGCCAAAAGAAGCCCCCGAGACTAGACGAAAAACTGTTTTTT. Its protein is CASSQKKPPRLDEKLFF.

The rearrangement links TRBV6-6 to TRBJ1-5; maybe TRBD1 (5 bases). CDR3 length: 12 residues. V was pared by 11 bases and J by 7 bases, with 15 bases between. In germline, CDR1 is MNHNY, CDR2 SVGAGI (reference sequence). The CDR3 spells CAGAGGGQPQHF. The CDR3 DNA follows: TGTGCCGGCGCCGGGGGAGGACAGCCCCAGCATTTT.

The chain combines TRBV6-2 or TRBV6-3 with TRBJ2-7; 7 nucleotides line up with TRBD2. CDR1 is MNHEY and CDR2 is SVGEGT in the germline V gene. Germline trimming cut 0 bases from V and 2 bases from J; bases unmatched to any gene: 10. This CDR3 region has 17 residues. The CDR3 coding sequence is TGTGCCAGCAGTTACTCCCTAAGTGCGGGGGATCCCTACGAGCAGTACTTC. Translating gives CASSYSLSAGDPYEQYF.

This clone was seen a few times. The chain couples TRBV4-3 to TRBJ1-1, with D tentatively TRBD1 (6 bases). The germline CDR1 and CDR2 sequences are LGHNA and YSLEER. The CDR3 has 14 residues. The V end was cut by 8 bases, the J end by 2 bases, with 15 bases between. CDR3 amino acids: CASAARGANTEAFF. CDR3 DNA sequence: TGCGCCAGCGCCGCCCGGGGGGCTAACACTGAAGCTTTCTTT.

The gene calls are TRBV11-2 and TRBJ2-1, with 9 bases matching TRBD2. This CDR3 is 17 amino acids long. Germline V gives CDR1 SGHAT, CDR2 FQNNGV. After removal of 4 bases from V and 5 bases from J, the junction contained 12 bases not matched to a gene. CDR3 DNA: TGTGCCAGCAGCTCCGTTCTTGGCGGGAGGGCCCACAATGAGCAGTTCTTC. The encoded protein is CASSSVLGGRAHNEQFF.

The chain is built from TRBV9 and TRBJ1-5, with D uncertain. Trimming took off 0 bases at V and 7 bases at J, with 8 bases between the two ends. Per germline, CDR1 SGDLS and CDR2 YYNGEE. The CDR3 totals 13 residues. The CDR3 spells CASSVAGGQPQHF. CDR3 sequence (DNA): TGTGCCAGCAGCGTAGCTGGCGGACAGCCCCAGCATTTT.

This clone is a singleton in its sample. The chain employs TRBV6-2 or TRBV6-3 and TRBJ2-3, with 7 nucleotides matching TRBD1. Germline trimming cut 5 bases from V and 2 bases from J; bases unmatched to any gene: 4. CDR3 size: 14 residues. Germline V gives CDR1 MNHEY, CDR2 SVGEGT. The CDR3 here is CASSPGTVTDTQYF. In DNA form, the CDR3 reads TGTGCCAGCAGTCCCGGGACAGTCACAGATACGCAGTATTTT.

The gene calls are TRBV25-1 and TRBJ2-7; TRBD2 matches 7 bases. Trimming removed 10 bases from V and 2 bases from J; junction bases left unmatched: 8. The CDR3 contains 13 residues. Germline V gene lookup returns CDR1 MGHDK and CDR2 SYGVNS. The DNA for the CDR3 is TGTGCCACCCAGGGAGGGAGGCCCTACGAGCAGTACTTC. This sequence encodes CATQGGRPYEQYF.

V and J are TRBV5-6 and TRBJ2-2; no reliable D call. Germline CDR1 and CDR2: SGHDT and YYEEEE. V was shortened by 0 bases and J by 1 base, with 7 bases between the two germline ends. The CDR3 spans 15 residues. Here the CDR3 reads CASSLVAGNTGELFF. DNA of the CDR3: TGTGCCAGCAGCTTGGTGGCAGGGAACACCGGGGAGCTGTTTTTT.

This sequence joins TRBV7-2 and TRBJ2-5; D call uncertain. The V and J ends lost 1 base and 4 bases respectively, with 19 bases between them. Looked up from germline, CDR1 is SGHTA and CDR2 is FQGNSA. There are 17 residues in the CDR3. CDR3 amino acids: CASSLGPQRSSRETQYF. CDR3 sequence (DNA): TGTGCCAGCAGCTTAGGCCCCCAAAGGAGCTCTCGAGAGACCCAGTACTTC.

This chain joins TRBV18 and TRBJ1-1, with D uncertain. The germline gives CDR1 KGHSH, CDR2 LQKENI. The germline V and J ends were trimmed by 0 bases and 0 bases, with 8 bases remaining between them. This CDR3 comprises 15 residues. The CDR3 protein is CASSPPSRVNTEAFF. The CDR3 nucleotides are TGTGCCAGCTCACCACCCTCGAGGGTGAACACTGAAGCTTTCTTT.

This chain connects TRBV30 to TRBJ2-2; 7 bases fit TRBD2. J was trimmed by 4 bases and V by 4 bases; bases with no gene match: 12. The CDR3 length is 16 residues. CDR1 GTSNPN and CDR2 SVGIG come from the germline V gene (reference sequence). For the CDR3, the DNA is TGTGCCTGGATCAGTGGGAGCGGGATGCCCACCGGGGAGCTGTTTTTT. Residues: CAWISGSGMPTGELFF.

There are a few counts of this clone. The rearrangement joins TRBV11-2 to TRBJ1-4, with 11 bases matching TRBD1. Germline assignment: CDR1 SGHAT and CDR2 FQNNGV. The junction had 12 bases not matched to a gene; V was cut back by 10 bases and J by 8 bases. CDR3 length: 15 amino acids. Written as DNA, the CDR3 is TGTGCCACCCCGGGACAGGGGGGGGGAGACGAAAAACTGTTTTTT. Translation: CATPGQGGGDEKLFF.

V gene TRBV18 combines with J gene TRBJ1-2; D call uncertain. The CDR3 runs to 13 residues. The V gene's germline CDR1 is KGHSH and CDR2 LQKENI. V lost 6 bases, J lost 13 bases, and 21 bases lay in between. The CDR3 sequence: CASSPEVSPSLTF. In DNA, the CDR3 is TGTGCCAGCTCTCCCGAGGTTTCGCCGAGTCTCACCTTC.